This TCR beta chain was documented in a study of T cell responses to AZD1222 COVID-19 vaccine. V was clipped by 2 bases and J by 1 base, with 9 bases between them. Germline-derived CDR1 and CDR2 are SGHRS and YFSETQ. The CDR3 is 14 residues long. Assay: immunoSEQ multiplex PCR; the TCRdb copy retains only in-frame clones and omits some. The sample yields about 100,000 clones, almost 85% seen once. The source material was peripheral blood, sampled on day 0 of AZD1222 vaccination. The J gene is TRBJ1-1, the V gene TRBV5-1; D not certain. This sequence was found in an adult in good health. CDR3 protein: CASSFPEPNTEAFF. The CDR3 bases are TGCGCCAGCAGCTTCCCTGAGCCGAACACTGAAGCTTTCTTT.